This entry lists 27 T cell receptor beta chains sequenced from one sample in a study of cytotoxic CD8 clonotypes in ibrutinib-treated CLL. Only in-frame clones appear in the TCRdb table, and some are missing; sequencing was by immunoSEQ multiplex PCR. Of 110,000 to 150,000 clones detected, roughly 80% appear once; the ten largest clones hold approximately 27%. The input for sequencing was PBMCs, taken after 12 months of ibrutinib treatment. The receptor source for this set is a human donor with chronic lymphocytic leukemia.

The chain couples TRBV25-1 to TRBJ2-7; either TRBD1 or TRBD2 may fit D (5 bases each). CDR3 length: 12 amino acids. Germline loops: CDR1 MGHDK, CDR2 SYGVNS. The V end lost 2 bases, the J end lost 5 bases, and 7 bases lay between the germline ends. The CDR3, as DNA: TGTGCCAGCAGTGAACAGGGAGACGAGCAGTACTTC. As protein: CASSEQGDEQYF.

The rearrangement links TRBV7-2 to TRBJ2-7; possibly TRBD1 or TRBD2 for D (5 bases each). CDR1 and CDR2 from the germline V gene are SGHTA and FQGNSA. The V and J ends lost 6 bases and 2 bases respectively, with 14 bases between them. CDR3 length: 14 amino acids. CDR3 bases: TGTGCCAGCAGTCCGGACGGGGCTCCCTACGAGCAGTACTTC. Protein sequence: CASSPDGAPYEQYF.

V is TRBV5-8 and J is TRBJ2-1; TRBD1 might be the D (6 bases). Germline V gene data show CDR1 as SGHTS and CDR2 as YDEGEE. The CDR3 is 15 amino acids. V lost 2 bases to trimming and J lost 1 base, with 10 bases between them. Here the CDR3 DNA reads TGTGCCAGCAGCTTCGGACAGTCTTCCTACAATGAGCAGTTCTTC. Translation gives CASSFGQSSYNEQFF.

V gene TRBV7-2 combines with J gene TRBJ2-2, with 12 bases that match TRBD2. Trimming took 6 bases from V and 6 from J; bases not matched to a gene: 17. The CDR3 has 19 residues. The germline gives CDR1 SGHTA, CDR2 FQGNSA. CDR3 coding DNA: TGTGCCAGCAGTCCACGGACTAGCGGGGTGTCCTCTCAACCCGGGGAGCTGTTTTTT. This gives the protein CASSPRTSGVSSQPGELFF.

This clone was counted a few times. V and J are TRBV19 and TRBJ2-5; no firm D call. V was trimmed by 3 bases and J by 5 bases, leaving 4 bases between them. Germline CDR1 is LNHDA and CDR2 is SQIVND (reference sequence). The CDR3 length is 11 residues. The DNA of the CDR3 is TGTGCCAGTAGTATCTCTGAGACCCAGTACTTC. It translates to CASSISETQYF.

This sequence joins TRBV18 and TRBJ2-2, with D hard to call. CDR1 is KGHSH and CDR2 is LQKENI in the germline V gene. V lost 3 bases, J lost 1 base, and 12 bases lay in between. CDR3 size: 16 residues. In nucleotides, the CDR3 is TGTGCCAGCTCACCCCAGGACGTTCTGAACACCGGGGAGCTGTTTTTT. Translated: CASSPQDVLNTGELFF.

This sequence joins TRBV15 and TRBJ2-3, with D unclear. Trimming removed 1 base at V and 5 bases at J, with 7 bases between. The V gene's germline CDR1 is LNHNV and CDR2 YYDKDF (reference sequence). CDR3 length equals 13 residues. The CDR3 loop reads CATSRGFVDTQYF. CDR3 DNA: TGTGCCACCAGCAGAGGGTTTGTAGATACGCAGTATTTT.

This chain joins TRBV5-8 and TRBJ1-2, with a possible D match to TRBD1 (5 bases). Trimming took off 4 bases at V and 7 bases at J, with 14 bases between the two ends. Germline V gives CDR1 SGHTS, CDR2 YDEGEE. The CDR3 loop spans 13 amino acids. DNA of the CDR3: TGTGCCAGCAGCGTTCTCCAGACAGTTGGCTACACCTTC. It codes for CASSVLQTVGYTF.

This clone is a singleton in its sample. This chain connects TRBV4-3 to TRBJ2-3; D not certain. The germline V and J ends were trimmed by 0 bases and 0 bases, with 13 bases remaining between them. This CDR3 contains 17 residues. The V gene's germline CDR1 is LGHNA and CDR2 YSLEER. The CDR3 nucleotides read TGCGCCAGCAGCCAAGACGGTCGCGACCTGAGCACAGATACGCAGTATTTT. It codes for CASSQDGRDLSTDTQYF.

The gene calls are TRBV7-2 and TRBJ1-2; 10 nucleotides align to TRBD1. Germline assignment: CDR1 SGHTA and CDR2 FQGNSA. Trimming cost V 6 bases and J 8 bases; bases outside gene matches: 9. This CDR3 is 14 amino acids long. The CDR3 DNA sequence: TGTGCCAGCAGTTACCGACAGGGGGCTAAGGGCTACACCTTC. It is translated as CASSYRQGAKGYTF.

The chain's CDR3 is CASSSGPYNSPLHF. In nucleotides, the CDR3 is TGTGCCAGCAGCTCAGGTCCCTATAATTCACCCCTCCACTTT. The chain links TRBV7-8 to TRBJ1-6; no definite D call. Germline V CDR1 and CDR2: SGHVS, FQNEAQ. The CDR3 runs 14 residues. Trimming left V 4 bases short and J 2 bases short, with 6 bases between.

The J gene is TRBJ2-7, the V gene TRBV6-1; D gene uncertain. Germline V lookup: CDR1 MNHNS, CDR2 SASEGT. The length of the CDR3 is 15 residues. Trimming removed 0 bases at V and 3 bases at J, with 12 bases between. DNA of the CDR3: TGTGCCAGCAGTGAAGCTTTGGGGTTTTACTACGAGCAGTACTTC. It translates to CASSEALGFYYEQYF.

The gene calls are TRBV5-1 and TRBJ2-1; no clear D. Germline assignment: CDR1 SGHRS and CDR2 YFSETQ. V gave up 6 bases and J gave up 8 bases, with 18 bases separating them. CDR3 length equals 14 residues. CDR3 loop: CASTFGSPVDEQFF. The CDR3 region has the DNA TGCGCCAGCACATTTGGGTCCCCGGTCGATGAGCAGTTCTTC.

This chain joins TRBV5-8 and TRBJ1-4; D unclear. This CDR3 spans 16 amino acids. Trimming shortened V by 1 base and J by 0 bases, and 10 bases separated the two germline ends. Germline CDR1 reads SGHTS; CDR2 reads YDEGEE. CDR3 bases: TGTGCCAGCAGCTTGTTTGGCGGGGCAACTAATGAAAAACTGTTTTTT. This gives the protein CASSLFGGATNEKLFF.

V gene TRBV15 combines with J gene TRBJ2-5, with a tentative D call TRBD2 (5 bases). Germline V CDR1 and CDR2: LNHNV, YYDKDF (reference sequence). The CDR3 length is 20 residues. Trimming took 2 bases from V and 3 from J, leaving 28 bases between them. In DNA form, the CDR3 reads TGTGCCACCAGCAGACCCATAGCGTATGATACCGGGGTAAGGGAAGAGACCCAGTACTTC. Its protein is CATSRPIAYDTGVREETQYF. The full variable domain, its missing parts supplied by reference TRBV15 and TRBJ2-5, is DAMVIQNPRYQVTQFGKPVTLSCSQTLNHNVMYWYQQKSSQAPKLLFHYYDKDFNNEADTPDNFQSRRPNTSFCFLDIRSPGLGDTAMYLCATSRPIAYDTGVREETQYFGPGTRLLVL.

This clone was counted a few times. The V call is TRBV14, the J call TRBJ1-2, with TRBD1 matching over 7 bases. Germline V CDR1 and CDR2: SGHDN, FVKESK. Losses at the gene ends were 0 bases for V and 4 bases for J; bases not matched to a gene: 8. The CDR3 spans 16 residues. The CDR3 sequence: CASSQDQGGRSYGYTF. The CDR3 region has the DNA TGTGCCAGCAGCCAAGATCAGGGGGGGCGAAGCTATGGCTACACCTTC.

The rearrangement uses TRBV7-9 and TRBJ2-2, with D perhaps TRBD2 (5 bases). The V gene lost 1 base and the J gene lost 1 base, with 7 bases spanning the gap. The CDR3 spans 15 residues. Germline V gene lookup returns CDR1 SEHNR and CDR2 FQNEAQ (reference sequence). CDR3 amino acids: CASSLGGRNTGELFF. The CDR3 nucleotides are TGTGCCAGCAGCTTAGGTGGGAGGAACACCGGGGAGCTGTTTTTT.

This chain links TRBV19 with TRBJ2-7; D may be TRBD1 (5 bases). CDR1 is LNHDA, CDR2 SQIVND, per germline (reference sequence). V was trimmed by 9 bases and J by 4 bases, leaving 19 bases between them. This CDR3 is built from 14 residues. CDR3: CASSGAGWGYEQYF. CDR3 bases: TGTGCCAGCAGTGGGGCAGGGTGGGGATACGAGCAGTACTTC.

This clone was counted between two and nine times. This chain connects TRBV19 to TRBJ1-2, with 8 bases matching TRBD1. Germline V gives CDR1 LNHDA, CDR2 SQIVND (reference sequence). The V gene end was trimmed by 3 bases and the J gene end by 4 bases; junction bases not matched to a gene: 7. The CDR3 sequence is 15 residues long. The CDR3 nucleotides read TGTGCCAGTAGTATTTTCACAGGGGGTATCTATGGCTACACCTTC. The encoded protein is CASSIFTGGIYGYTF.

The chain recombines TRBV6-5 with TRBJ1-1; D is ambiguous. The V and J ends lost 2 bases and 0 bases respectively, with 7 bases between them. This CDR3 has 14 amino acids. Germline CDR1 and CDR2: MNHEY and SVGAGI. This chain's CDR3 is CASSYRQMNTEAFF. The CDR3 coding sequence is TGTGCCAGCAGTTACCGTCAGATGAACACTGAAGCTTTCTTT.

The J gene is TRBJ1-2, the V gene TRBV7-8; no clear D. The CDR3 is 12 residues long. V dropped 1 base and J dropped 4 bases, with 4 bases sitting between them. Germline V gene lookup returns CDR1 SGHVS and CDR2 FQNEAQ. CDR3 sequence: CASSLDSYGYTF. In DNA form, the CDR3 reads TGTGCCAGCAGCTTAGACAGCTATGGCTACACCTTC.

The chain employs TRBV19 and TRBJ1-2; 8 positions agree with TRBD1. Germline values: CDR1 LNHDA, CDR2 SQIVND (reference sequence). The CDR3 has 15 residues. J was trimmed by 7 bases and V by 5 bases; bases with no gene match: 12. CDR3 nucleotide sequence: TGTGCCAGTAGTCCAGGACAGGGACGGCCGCGTGGCTACACCTTC. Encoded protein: CASSPGQGRPRGYTF. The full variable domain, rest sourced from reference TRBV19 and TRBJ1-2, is DGGITQSPKYLFRKEGQNVTLSCEQNLNHDAMYWYRQDPGQGLRLIYYSQIVNDFQKGDIAEGYSVSREKKESFPLTVTSAQKNPTAFYLCASSPGQGRPRGYTFGSGTRLTVV.

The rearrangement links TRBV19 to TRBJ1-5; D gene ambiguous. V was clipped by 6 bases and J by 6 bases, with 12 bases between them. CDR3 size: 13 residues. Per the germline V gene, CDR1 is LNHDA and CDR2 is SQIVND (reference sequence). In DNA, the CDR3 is TGTGCCAGTAGCCCCAGCTTCGGTCAGCCCCAGCATTTT. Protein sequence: CASSPSFGQPQHF. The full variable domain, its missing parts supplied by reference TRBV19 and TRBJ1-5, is DGGITQSPKYLFRKEGQNVTLSCEQNLNHDAMYWYRQDPGQGLRLIYYSQIVNDFQKGDIAEGYSVSREKKESFPLTVTSAQKNPTAFYLCASSPSFGQPQHFGDGTRLSIL.

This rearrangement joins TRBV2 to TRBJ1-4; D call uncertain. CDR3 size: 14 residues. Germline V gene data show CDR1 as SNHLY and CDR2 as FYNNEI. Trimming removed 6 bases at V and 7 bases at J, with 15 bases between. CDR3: CASRSGRSREKLFF. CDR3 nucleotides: TGTGCCAGCAGGTCGGGGAGGAGCCGTGAAAAACTGTTTTTT.

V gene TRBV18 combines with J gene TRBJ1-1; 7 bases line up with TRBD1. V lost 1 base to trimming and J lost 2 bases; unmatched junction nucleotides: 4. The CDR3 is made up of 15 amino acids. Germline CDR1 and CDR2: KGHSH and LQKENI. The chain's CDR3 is CASSPRQGGNTEAFF. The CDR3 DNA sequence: TGTGCCAGCTCACCACGGCAGGGGGGCAACACTGAAGCTTTCTTT.

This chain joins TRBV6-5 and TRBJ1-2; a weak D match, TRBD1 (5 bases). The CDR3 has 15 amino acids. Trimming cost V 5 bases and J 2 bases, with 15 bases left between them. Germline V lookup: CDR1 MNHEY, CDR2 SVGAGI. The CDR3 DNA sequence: TGTGCCAGCAGTAACCCCGACAGCCTAAACTATGGCTACACCTTC. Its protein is CASSNPDSLNYGYTF.

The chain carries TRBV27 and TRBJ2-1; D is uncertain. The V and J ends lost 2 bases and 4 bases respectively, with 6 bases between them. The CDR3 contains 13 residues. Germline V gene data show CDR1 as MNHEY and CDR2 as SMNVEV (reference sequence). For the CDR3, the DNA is TGTGCCAGCAGTTTAGCACAGTACAATGAGCAGTTCTTC. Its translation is CASSLAQYNEQFF.